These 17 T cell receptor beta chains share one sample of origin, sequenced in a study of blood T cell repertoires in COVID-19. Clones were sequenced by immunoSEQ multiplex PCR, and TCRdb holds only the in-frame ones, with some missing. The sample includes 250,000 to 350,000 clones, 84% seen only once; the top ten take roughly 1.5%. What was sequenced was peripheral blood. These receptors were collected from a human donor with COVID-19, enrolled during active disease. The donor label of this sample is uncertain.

CDR3: CAWSTDGRGNQPQHF. As DNA, the CDR3 is TGTGCCTGGAGTACAGACGGGAGGGGCAATCAGCCCCAGCATTTT. V usage is TRBV30 and J usage is TRBJ1-5; D gene unclear. The CDR3 is 15 residues long. Germline loops: CDR1 GTSNPN, CDR2 SVGIG (reference sequence). The V and J ends lost 2 bases and 2 bases respectively, with 13 bases between them. Combining the CDR3 with reference TRBV30 and TRBJ1-5 gives the whole variable domain SQTIHQWPATLVQPVGSPLSLECTVEGTSNPNLYWYRQAAGRGLQLLFYSVGIGQISSEVPQNLSASRPQDRQFILSSKKLLLSDSGFYLCAWSTDGRGNQPQHFGDGTRLSIL.

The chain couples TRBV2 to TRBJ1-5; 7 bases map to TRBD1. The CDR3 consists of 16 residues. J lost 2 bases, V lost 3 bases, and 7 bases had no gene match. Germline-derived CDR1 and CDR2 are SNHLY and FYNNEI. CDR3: CASSDAGGSGNQPQHF. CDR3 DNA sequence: TGTGCCAGCAGTGACGCAGGGGGTTCCGGCAATCAGCCCCAGCATTTT. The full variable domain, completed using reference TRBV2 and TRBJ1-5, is EPEVTQTPSHQVTQMGQEVILRCVPISNHLYFYWYRQILGQKVEFLVSFYNNEISEKSEIFDDQFSVERPDGSNFTLKIRSTKLEDSAMYFCASSDAGGSGNQPQHFGDGTRLSIL.

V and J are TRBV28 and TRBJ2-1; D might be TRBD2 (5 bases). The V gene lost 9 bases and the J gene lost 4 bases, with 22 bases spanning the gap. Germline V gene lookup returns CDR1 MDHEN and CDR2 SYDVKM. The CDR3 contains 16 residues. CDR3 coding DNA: TGTGCCAGTAGGGCCGAGATCGGGGTGTTTTACAATGAGCAGTTCTTC. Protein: CASRAEIGVFYNEQFF.

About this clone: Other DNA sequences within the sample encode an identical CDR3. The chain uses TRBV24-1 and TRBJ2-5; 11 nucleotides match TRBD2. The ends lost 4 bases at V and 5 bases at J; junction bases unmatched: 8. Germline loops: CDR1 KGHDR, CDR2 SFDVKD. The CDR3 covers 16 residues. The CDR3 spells CATSDLGLAGRETQYF. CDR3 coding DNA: TGTGCCACCAGTGACCTAGGACTAGCGGGTCGGGAGACCCAGTACTTC.

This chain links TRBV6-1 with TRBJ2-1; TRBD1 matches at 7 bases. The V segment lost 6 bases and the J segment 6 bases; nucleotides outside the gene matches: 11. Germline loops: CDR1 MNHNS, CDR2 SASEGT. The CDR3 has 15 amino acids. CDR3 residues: CASRADQGVANEQFF. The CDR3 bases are TGTGCCAGCAGGGCCGACCAGGGGGTGGCCAATGAGCAGTTCTTC.

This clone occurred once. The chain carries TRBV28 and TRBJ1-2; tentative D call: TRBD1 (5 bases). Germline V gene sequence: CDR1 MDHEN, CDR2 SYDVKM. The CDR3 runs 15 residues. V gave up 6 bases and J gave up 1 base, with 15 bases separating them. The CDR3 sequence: CASSWGRGLNYGYTF. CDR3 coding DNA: TGTGCCAGCAGCTGGGGGAGGGGCCTTAACTATGGCTACACCTTC.

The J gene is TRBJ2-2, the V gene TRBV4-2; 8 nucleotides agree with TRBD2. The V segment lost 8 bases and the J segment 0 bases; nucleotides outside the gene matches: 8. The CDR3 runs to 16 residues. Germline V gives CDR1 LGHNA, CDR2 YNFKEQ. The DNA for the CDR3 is TGTGCCAGCTCGGGGGGGAAAACAGCGAACACCGGGGAGCTGTTTTTT. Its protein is CASSGGKTANTGELFF.

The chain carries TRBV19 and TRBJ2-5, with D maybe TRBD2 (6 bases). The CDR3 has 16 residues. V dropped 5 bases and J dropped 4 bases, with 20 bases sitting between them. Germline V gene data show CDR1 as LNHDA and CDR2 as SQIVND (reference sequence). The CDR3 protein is CASSEDGGVKRETQYF. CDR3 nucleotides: TGTGCCAGTAGTGAGGACGGGGGAGTAAAGAGAGAGACCCAGTACTTC.

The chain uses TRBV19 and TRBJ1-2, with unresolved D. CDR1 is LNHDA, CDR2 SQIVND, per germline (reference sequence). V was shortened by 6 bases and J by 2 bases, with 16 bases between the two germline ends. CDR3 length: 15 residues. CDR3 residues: CASSDPRGRNYGYTF. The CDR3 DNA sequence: TGTGCCAGTAGCGACCCCCGAGGGAGGAACTATGGCTACACCTTC.

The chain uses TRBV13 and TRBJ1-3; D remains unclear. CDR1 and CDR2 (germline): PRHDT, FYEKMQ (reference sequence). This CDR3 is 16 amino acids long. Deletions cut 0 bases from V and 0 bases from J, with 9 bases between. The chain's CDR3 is CASSLGPGGSGNTIYF. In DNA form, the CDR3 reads TGTGCCAGCAGCTTAGGCCCCGGTGGCTCTGGAAACACCATATATTTT.

The CDR3 sequence is CAWSVDSNNEQFF. The CDR3 bases are TGTGCCTGGAGTGTCGACAGTAACAATGAGCAGTTCTTC. The V call is TRBV30, the J call TRBJ2-1; D perhaps matches TRBD1 (5 bases). Germline V gives CDR1 GTSNPN, CDR2 SVGIG (reference sequence). The V and J ends lost 0 bases and 5 bases respectively, with 8 bases between them. The CDR3 runs to 13 residues.

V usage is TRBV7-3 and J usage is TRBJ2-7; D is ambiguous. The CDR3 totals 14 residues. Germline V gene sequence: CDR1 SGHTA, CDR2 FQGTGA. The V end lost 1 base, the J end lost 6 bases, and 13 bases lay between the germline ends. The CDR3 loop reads CASSLNPQFAEQYF. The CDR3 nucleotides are TGTGCCAGCAGCTTAAACCCCCAGTTCGCCGAGCAGTACTTC.

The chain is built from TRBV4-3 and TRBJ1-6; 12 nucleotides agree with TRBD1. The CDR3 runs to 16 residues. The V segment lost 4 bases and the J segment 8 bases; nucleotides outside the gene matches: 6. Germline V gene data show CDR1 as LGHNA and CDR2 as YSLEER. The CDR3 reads CASSRTRDRGHSPLHF. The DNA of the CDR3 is TGCGCCAGCAGCCGAACCCGGGACAGGGGGCATTCACCCCTCCACTTT.

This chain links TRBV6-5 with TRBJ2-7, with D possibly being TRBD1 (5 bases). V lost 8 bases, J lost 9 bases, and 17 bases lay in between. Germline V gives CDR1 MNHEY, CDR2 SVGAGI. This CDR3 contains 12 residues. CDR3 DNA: TGTGCCAGCGGACAACCCCAAGGGGTGCAGTACTTC. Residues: CASGQPQGVQYF.

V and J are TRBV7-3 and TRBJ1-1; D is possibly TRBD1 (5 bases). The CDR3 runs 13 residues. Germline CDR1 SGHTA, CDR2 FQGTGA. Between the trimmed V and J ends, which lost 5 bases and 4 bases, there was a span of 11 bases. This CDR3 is CASSLGGSTEAFF. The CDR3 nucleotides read TGTGCCAGCAGCCTGGGGGGGAGCACTGAAGCTTTCTTT.

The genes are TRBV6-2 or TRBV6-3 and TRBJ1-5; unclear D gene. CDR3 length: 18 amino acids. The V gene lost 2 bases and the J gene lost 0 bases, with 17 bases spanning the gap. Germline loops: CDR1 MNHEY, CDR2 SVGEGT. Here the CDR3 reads CASSYPITGIYSNQPQHF. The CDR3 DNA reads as TGTGCCAGCAGTTACCCCATTACGGGGATTTATAGCAATCAGCCCCAGCATTTT.

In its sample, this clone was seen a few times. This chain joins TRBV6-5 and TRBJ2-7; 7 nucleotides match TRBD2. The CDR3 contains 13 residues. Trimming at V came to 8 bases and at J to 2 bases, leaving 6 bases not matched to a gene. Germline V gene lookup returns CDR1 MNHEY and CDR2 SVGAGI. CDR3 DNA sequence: TGTGCCAGCGGGGCTAGCGGAGCCTACGAGCAGTACTTC. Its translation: CASGASGAYEQYF.